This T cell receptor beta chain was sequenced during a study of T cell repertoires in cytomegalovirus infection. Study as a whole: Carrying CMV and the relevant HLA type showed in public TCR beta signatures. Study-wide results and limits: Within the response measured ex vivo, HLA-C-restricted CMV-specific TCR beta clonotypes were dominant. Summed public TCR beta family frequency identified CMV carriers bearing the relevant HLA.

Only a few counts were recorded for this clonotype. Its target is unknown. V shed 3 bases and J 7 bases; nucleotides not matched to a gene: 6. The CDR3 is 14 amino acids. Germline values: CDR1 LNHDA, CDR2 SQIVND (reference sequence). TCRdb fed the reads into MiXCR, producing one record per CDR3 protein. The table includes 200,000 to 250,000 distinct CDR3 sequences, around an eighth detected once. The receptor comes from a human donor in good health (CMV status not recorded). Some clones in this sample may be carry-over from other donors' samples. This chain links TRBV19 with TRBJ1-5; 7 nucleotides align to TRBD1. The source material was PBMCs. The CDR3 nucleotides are TGTGCCAGTAGTATTGCAGGGGGACCGCAGCCCCAGCATTTT. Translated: CASSIAGGPQPQHF.